This TCR beta chain comes out of a study of T cells after yellow fever vaccination. TCRdb reanalysed the 5' RACE reads using MiXCR and keeps one entry per CDR3 protein. The data contain some 250,000 distinct CDR3 sequences, roughly 4% of them singletons. This clonotype was observed at least ten times. Germline CDR1 and CDR2: SGHRS and YFSETQ. The CDR3 spans 15 residues. Losses at the gene ends were 5 bases for V and 8 bases for J; bases not matched to a gene: 8. This receptor was identified in a man aged 18 to 30 who received the YFV17D yellow fever vaccine. Sequenced here: PBMCs, sampled 15 days after the yellow fever booster vaccination. The genes are TRBV5-1 and TRBJ2-1; 12 bases line up with TRBD2. In DNA form, the CDR3 reads TGCGCCAGCAGTAATCTAGCGGGGGGGCCGCATGAGCAGTTCTTC. Residues: CASSNLAGGPHEQFF.